One sample yielded the 10 T cell receptor beta chains listed below, sequenced in a study of beta chain features in type 1 diabetes. Reverse transcription of all isolated RNA meant that expressed TCRB transcripts were sequenced. The assay was immunoSEQ multiplex PCR, and TCRdb's table has in-frame clones only and misses some. Of roughly 400,000 clones detected, 8.5% to 10% appear once; the ten largest clones hold less than 0.65%. No antigens are known for them. Findings and caveats of the study: All four CD4+ subsets from Type 1 diabetes patients carried moderately but significantly shorter TCRB CDR3s.

The sequencing input was central memory CD4+ T cells from blood. These receptors were obtained from a man between 25 and 39 years old with type 1 diabetes.

This clone was observed a few times. This sample also contains other DNA sequences that code for the same CDR3. The chain links TRBV7-2 to TRBJ2-1; D is possibly TRBD1 (6 bases). The length of the CDR3 is 14 residues. Trimming took off 1 base at V and 4 bases at J, with 8 bases between the two ends. Per the germline V gene, CDR1 is SGHTA and CDR2 is FQGNSA. As DNA, the CDR3 is TGTGCCAGCAGCTTAGGAGGGGGATACAATGAGCAGTTCTTC. It codes for CASSLGGGYNEQFF.

This clone was counted a few times. V gene TRBV7-2 combines with J gene TRBJ1-5, with D maybe TRBD1 (6 bases). The CDR3 length is 13 residues. Germline CDR1 and CDR2: SGHTA and FQGNSA. The V end lost 5 bases, the J end lost 6 bases, and 11 bases lay between the germline ends. The CDR3: CASSPQGGQPQHF. CDR3 coding DNA: TGTGCCAGCAGCCCACAGGGTGGTCAGCCCCAGCATTTT.

The chain recombines TRBV4-2 with TRBJ2-7; D unresolved. In germline, CDR1 is LGHNA, CDR2 YNFKEQ. Trimming cost V 5 bases and J 9 bases, with 17 bases left between them. This CDR3 region has 13 residues. DNA for the CDR3: TGTGCCAGCAGCTTGTGGCAGGTCCCAGGGCAGTACTTC. It encodes CASSLWQVPGQYF.

There are a few counts of this clone. J is TRBJ2-3 and V is TRBV6-5, with 10 bases lining up with TRBD2. The germline V gene has CDR1 MNHEY and CDR2 SVGAGI. The CDR3 runs to 15 residues. V lost 5 bases and J lost 4; bases outside the gene matches: 6. The CDR3 nucleotides are TGTGCCAGCAGTCGCGGACTAGCGGTCGCAGATACGCAGTATTTT. This translates into CASSRGLAVADTQYF.

The V gene is TRBV7-9, the J gene TRBJ2-3; 7 positions match TRBD2. There are 15 residues in the CDR3. With V trimmed by 2 bases and J by 3 bases, 5 bases remained unmatched. From germline, CDR1 is SEHNR and CDR2 FQNEAQ (reference sequence). The CDR3 here is CASSLRAGETDTQYF. CDR3 coding DNA: TGTGCCAGCAGCTTACGCGCGGGAGAAACAGATACGCAGTATTTT.

The rearrangement joins TRBV2 to TRBJ2-2; weak D call: TRBD1 (6 bases). The CDR3 length is 15 residues. V dropped 6 bases and J dropped 4 bases, with 15 bases sitting between them. Germline lookup yields CDR1 SNHLY and CDR2 FYNNEI. In nucleotides, the CDR3 is TGTGCCAGCAGACCAGTAACAGGGTCCACCGGGGAGCTGTTTTTT. Translation: CASRPVTGSTGELFF.

The table lists this clone with many counts. This chain joins TRBV15 and TRBJ1-4; unclear D gene. Trimming removed 6 bases from V and 8 bases from J, with 10 bases in between. This CDR3 region has 12 residues. The germline gives CDR1 LNHNV, CDR2 YYDKDF (reference sequence). The DNA for the CDR3 is TGTGCCACCAGGGAACGAGGGGAAAAACTGTTTTTT. It specifies CATRERGEKLFF. Based on the CDR3 plus reference TRBV15 and TRBJ1-4, the full variable domain is DAMVIQNPRYQVTQFGKPVTLSCSQTLNHNVMYWYQQKSSQAPKLLFHYYDKDFNNEADTPDNFQSRRPNTSFCFLDIRSPGLGDTAMYLCATRERGEKLFFGSGTQLSVL.

There are many counts of this clone. The rearrangement uses TRBV19 and TRBJ1-1, with D uncertain. The V gene's germline CDR1 is LNHDA and CDR2 SQIVND (reference sequence). The length of the CDR3 is 13 residues. The V gene lost 3 bases and the J gene lost 5 bases, with 10 bases spanning the gap. The CDR3 spells CASSIRGLTEAFF. In DNA, the CDR3 is TGTGCCAGTAGTATTCGGGGTTTGACTGAAGCTTTCTTT.

The rearrangement joins TRBV13 to TRBJ2-5; tentatively, D is TRBD2 (5 bases). This CDR3 is 12 amino acids long. Germline-derived CDR1 and CDR2 are PRHDT and FYEKMQ (reference sequence). Trimming removed 3 bases at V and 7 bases at J, with 9 bases between. In DNA form, the CDR3 reads TGTGCCAGCAGCTTCCCCCGGGGGACCCAGTACTTC. Its protein product is CASSFPRGTQYF.

A few counts support this clone. The junction does not match germline at one end; this may be a read error. The rearrangement joins TRBV5-4 to TRBJ2-1, with 11 bases that match TRBD2. From germline, CDR1 is SGHNT and CDR2 YYREEE (reference sequence). The CDR3 consists of 15 residues. Here the CDR3 reads CASSHTSGSVNEQFF. As DNA, the CDR3 is TGCGCCAGCAGCCATACTAGCGGGAGTGTCAATGAGCAGTTCTTC.